This T cell receptor (beta chain) was found in a study of blood T cell repertoires in COVID-19. The repertoire was sequenced with immunoSEQ multiplex PCR; TCRdb's copy has only in-frame clones and lacks some. The sample includes 120,000 to 150,000 clones, about 86% of them seen just once. This clonotype originated in a woman aged 45 to 65 with active or convalescent COVID-19. The sequencing input was peripheral blood.

The CDR3: CASSSGTSNTEAFF. Written as DNA, the CDR3 is TGTGCCAGCAGCTCCGGGACTTCGAACACTGAAGCTTTCTTT. The genes are TRBV5-4 and TRBJ1-1, with D possibly being TRBD1 (5 bases). This CDR3 has 14 residues. V gave up 3 bases and J gave up 1 base, with 10 bases separating them. Looked up from germline, CDR1 is SGHNT and CDR2 is YYREEE (reference sequence). The full variable domain, completed using reference TRBV5-4 and TRBJ1-1, is ETGVTQSPTHLIKTRGQQVTLRCSSQSGHNTVSWYQQALGQGPQFIFQYYREEENGRGNFPPRFSGLQFPNYSSELNVNALELDDSALYLCASSSGTSNTEAFFGQGTRLTVV.